Shown below are 29 T cell receptor beta chains from a single sample sequenced in a study of T-cell reconstitution after alpha-beta-depleted transplantation in children. The library targeted TCRbeta and was prepared with unique molecular identifiers. TCRdb ran MiXCR on the PCR reads and lists one entry per CDR3 protein. The table lists approximately 200,000 distinct CDR3 sequences, roughly 6.5% of them singletons. The starting material was PBMCs, obtained before TCRalphabeta/CD19-depleted stem cell transplant. The source of these receptors is a girl less than two years old with combined immunodeficiency, due to receive a stem cell transplant.

The table lists this clonotype with many counts. The chain uses TRBV29-1 and TRBJ2-3; 9 nucleotides match TRBD2. Germline-derived CDR1 and CDR2 are SQVTM and ANQGSEA. This CDR3 spans 15 amino acids. Germline trimming cut 6 bases from V and 0 bases from J; bases unmatched to any gene: 7. Here the CDR3 DNA reads TGCAGCGTCCGCCTAGCGGGGACTAGCACAGATACGCAGTATTTT. Residues: CSVRLAGTSTDTQYF.

At least ten counts were recorded for this clonotype. The CDR3 coding sequence is TGCGCCAGCAGCCAAGAATACACCGGGGAGCTGTTTTTT. Translated, it gives CASSQEYTGELFF. The chain combines TRBV4-3 with TRBJ2-2; D not certain. V lost 0 bases and J 3 bases, leaving 2 bases between the germline ends. This CDR3 is 13 amino acids long. In germline, CDR1 is LGHNA, CDR2 YSLEER.

In this sample, this clonotype turned up many times. The J gene is TRBJ1-5, the V gene TRBV4-1, with D uncertain. This CDR3 has 16 amino acids. In germline, CDR1 is MGHRA, CDR2 YSYEKL. The ends were cut back, 0 bases at V and 0 bases at J, with 9 bases in the middle. The CDR3 region is CASSQETISSNQPQHF. CDR3 coding DNA: TGCGCCAGCAGCCAAGAGACCATATCTAGCAATCAGCCCCAGCATTTT.

The genes are TRBV14 and TRBJ2-5; D remains ambiguous. There are 15 residues in the CDR3. Germline V gene data show CDR1 as SGHDN and CDR2 as FVKESK. V was cut by 4 bases and J by 3 bases, with 15 bases left in between. Here the CDR3 DNA reads TGTGCCAGCAGCCCTGATCGGACGGCGAAAGAGACCCAGTACTTC. As protein: CASSPDRTAKETQYF.

This clonotype has ten or more counts. V usage is TRBV12-3 or TRBV12-4 and J usage is TRBJ1-1; a possible D gene is TRBD1 (6 bases). Trimming cost V 6 bases and J 4 bases, with 12 bases left between them. The CDR3 has 13 residues. The CDR3 region is CASSAGAITEAFF. CDR3 in DNA: TGTGCCAGCAGCGCGGGGGCGATCACTGAAGCTTTCTTT.

This clonotype has at least ten counts. The chain uses TRBV7-6 and TRBJ2-3; a weak D match, TRBD2 (6 bases). Germline V gene sequence: CDR1 SGHVS, CDR2 FNYEAQ. Trimming removed 4 bases from V and 1 base from J, with 24 bases in between. The CDR3 covers 19 residues. The CDR3 DNA is TGTGCCAGCAGCTCCGACTCCCGAACGGGAGACGGGGGCACAGATACGCAGTATTTT. Translation gives CASSSDSRTGDGGTDTQYF.

This clonotype came up many times. As DNA, the CDR3 is TGTGCCAGCAGTTACGGCTGGCAGGGGGTCCGCAATCAGCCCCAGCATTTT. Translation gives CASSYGWQGVRNQPQHF. The chain carries TRBV6-5 and TRBJ1-5; 7 bases are a match to TRBD1. CDR3 length: 17 residues. The germline V gene has CDR1 MNHEY and CDR2 SVGAGI. J gave up 2 bases and V 2 bases, and 9 bases lay outside the gene matches.

This clonotype was seen many times. The chain employs TRBV20-1 and TRBJ2-3, with 11 bases fitting TRBD2. This CDR3 is 15 amino acids long. The germline V gene has CDR1 DFQATT and CDR2 SNEGSKA (reference sequence). Trimming removed 5 bases from V and 4 bases from J; junction bases left unmatched: 8. CDR3 residues: CSALTLAGGPDTQYF. In nucleotides, the CDR3 is TGCAGTGCTTTGACCCTAGCGGGAGGCCCAGATACGCAGTATTTT.

This clonotype was detected ten times or more. The rearrangement uses TRBV28 and TRBJ2-5; TRBD2 agrees at 10 bases. The CDR3 runs to 14 residues. Germline V gene lookup returns CDR1 MDHEN and CDR2 SYDVKM. V was clipped by 3 bases and J by 3 bases; unmatched bases: 1. The CDR3 DNA is TGTGCCAGCAGTTTTCTAGCGGGAGAAGAGACCCAGTACTTC. This translates into CASSFLAGEETQYF.

The chain employs TRBV11-1 and TRBJ2-1; D unresolved. Germline V lookup: CDR1 SGHAT, CDR2 FQDESV (reference sequence). This CDR3 contains 17 residues. The V end was cut by 8 bases, the J end by 9 bases, with 29 bases between. CDR3: CASARDGPGSWYGEQFF. The CDR3 DNA reads TGTGCCAGCGCGCGAGACGGACCGGGTTCGTGGTACGGTGAGCAGTTCTTC.

The chain combines TRBV6-5 with TRBJ1-4; TRBD1 might be the D (6 bases). Germline assignment: CDR1 MNHEY and CDR2 SVGAGI. This CDR3 has 16 residues. With 2 bases removed from V and 2 bases from J, the gap between germline ends came to 12 bases. CDR3 region: CASSYGGARTNEKLFF. In DNA form, the CDR3 reads TGTGCCAGCAGTTACGGGGGGGCACGGACTAATGAAAAACTGTTTTTT.

This clonotype was found many times. The V gene is TRBV7-9, the J gene TRBJ2-1; D ambiguous. V lost 1 base, J lost 1 base, and 5 bases lay in between. The length of the CDR3 is 14 residues. Germline V gene sequence: CDR1 SEHNR, CDR2 FQNEAQ (reference sequence). CDR3 coding DNA: TGTGCCAGCAGCTTAGTAATTTCCTACAATGAGCAGTTCTTC. It yields the protein CASSLVISYNEQFF.

This clonotype was found many times. This sequence joins TRBV12-3 or TRBV12-4 and TRBJ2-3; no clear D. CDR3 length: 13 residues. V dropped 6 bases and J dropped 6 bases, with 13 bases sitting between them. The DNA for the CDR3 is TGTGCCAGCAGCCATCATATGGCGGATACGCAGTATTTT. Amino acid sequence: CASSHHMADTQYF.

This clonotype occurred many times. The V gene is TRBV29-1, the J gene TRBJ1-3, with D maybe TRBD1 (5 bases). The ends were cut back, 4 bases at V and 3 bases at J, with 10 bases in the middle. CDR3 length: 13 amino acids. CDR1 and CDR2 (germline): SQVTM, ANQGSEA. CDR3 amino acids: CSVGGAVGNTIYF. CDR3 coding DNA: TGCAGCGTTGGCGGGGCGGTTGGAAACACCATATATTTT.

In this sample, this clonotype turned up a few times. This chain links TRBV5-1 with TRBJ2-3; 15 positions agree with TRBD2. Per germline, CDR1 SGHRS and CDR2 YFSETQ. The ends lost 5 bases at V and 5 bases at J; junction bases unmatched: 18. The CDR3 is 20 residues long. The CDR3 loop is CASRIHPGEGLAGGQDTQYF. DNA for the CDR3: TGCGCCAGCAGAATTCACCCCGGAGAGGGACTAGCGGGAGGACAAGATACGCAGTATTTT. Combining the CDR3 with reference TRBV5-1 and TRBJ2-3 gives the whole variable domain KAGVTQTPRYLIKTRGQQVTLSCSPISGHRSVSWYQQTPGQGLQFLFEYFSETQRNKGNFPGRFSGRQFSNSRSEMNVSTLELGDSALYLCASRIHPGEGLAGGQDTQYFGPGTRLTVL.

This clonotype showed up many times. The V and J genes are TRBV11-2 and TRBJ2-2; maybe TRBD2 (6 bases). CDR1 is SGHAT and CDR2 is FQNNGV in the germline V gene. The CDR3 length is 16 residues. Between the trimmed V and J ends, which lost 7 bases and 0 bases, there was a span of 15 bases. The CDR3 DNA sequence: TGTGCCAGCACCGTAGAGGGGACTCCGAACACCGGGGAGCTGTTTTTT. It encodes CASTVEGTPNTGELFF.

This clonotype was detected many times. CDR3 region: CASSLRADSLGRNEQFF. The CDR3 region has the DNA TGTGCCAGCAGTTTACGCGCAGATAGCCTCGGGCGGAATGAGCAGTTCTTC. The rearrangement joins TRBV12-3 or TRBV12-4 to TRBJ2-1; D remains ambiguous. Trimming pared 2 bases from V and 7 bases from J, leaving 21 bases between. The CDR3 length is 17 residues.

The chain joins TRBV25-1 to TRBJ2-6; tentatively, D is TRBD2 (6 bases). V lost 7 bases to trimming and J lost 2 bases, with 18 bases between them. Germline V lookup: CDR1 MGHDK, CDR2 SYGVNS. CDR3 length: 17 amino acids. The DNA of the CDR3 is TGTGCCAGCATGGGAGGCGAGGTTACTACTGGGGCCAACGTCCTGACTTTC. Its protein product is CASMGGEVTTGANVLTF.

This clonotype was counted many times. In DNA form, the CDR3 reads TGTGCCAGCAGCTCCCAGGGACTAGCGCAACAAGAGACCCAGTACTTC. Protein: CASSSQGLAQQETQYF. V gene TRBV7-9 combines with J gene TRBJ2-5; 10 bases line up with TRBD2. The germline CDR1 and CDR2 sequences are SEHNR and FQNEAQ (reference sequence). V gave up 4 bases and J gave up 2 bases; unmatched junction bases: 7. CDR3 length: 16 residues.

This clonotype was detected many times. The chain has TRBV7-6 and TRBJ2-1; no clear D gene. V was trimmed by 4 bases and J by 8 bases, leaving 15 bases between them. Per germline, CDR1 SGHVS and CDR2 FNYEAQ. This CDR3 comprises 14 residues. CDR3 loop: CASSSSTLWDEQFF. CDR3 bases: TGTGCCAGCAGCTCTTCGACTCTCTGGGATGAGCAGTTCTTC.

This clonotype was counted at least ten times. V usage is TRBV29-1 and J usage is TRBJ2-7; no clear D gene. This CDR3 is 13 amino acids long. CDR1 and CDR2 from the germline V gene are SQVTM and ANQGSEA. Deletions cut 7 bases from V and 0 bases from J, with 13 bases between. In DNA, the CDR3 is TGCAGCGCCCTACGCCAGAGCTCCTACGAGCAGTACTTC. It yields the protein CSALRQSSYEQYF.

J is TRBJ2-1 and V is TRBV4-1, with D tentatively TRBD2 (6 bases). The CDR3 is 18 residues long. Germline V CDR1 and CDR2: MGHRA, YSYEKL. Trimming took off 1 base at V and 0 bases at J, with 16 bases between the two ends. CDR3 sequence reads: CASSQVGEDASSYNEQFF. In DNA form, the CDR3 reads TGCGCCAGCAGCCAAGTCGGGGAGGACGCTAGCTCCTACAATGAGCAGTTCTTC.

The rearrangement joins TRBV9 to TRBJ2-2, with D perhaps TRBD2 (6 bases). Trimming removed 7 bases at V and 0 bases at J, with 10 bases between. The CDR3 is 14 amino acids. Germline V gene lookup returns CDR1 SGDLS and CDR2 YYNGEE. The DNA of the CDR3 is TGTGCCAGCGGGGACTTCTCGAACACCGGGGAGCTGTTTTTT. Its translation is CASGDFSNTGELFF.

Many counts were recorded for this clonotype. The chain has TRBV7-9 and TRBJ2-2; D call uncertain. Germline CDR1 reads SEHNR; CDR2 reads FQNEAQ (reference sequence). V gave up 5 bases and J gave up 4 bases, with 14 bases separating them. The CDR3 sequence is 15 residues long. As DNA, the CDR3 is TGTGCCAGCAGCCGCTCCCAACAGATCACCGGGGAGCTGTTTTTT. Residues: CASSRSQQITGELFF.

V is TRBV12-3 or TRBV12-4 and J is TRBJ2-4, with 11 bases identical to TRBD2. V was pared by 4 bases and J by 3 bases, with 14 bases of the junction left unmatched. The CDR3 contains 19 residues. The CDR3: CASSSWTSGPGGGKNIQYF. The CDR3 nucleotides are TGTGCCAGCAGTTCTTGGACTAGCGGGCCTGGCGGTGGCAAAAACATTCAGTACTTC.

This clonotype was recorded many times. J is TRBJ2-7 and V is TRBV5-1, with 10 bases lining up with TRBD1. V gave up 5 bases and J gave up 0 bases; unmatched junction bases: 8. This CDR3 region has 16 residues. Germline V CDR1 and CDR2: SGHRS, YFSETQ. The CDR3 region is CASSLTGGFRSYEQYF. The CDR3 bases are TGCGCCAGCAGTTTGACAGGGGGCTTCCGCTCCTACGAGCAGTACTTC. Using reference TRBV5-1 and TRBJ2-7 for the parts outside the CDR3, the full variable domain is KAGVTQTPRYLIKTRGQQVTLSCSPISGHRSVSWYQQTPGQGLQFLFEYFSETQRNKGNFPGRFSGRQFSNSRSEMNVSTLELGDSALYLCASSLTGGFRSYEQYFGPGTRLTVT.

This clonotype showed up just a few times. The chain carries TRBV20-1 and TRBJ2-1; D is possibly TRBD1 or TRBD2 (6 bases each). Between the trimmed V and J ends, which lost 1 base and 4 bases, there was a span of 17 bases. In germline, CDR1 is DFQATT, CDR2 SNEGSKA (reference sequence). This CDR3 has 16 residues. CDR3 amino acids: CSARGPGGPNYNEQFF. The CDR3 bases are TGCAGTGCTAGAGGTCCCGGGGGCCCTAATTACAATGAGCAGTTCTTC.

The genes are TRBV9 and TRBJ2-5, with D unresolved. The CDR3 length is 14 residues. The germline V gene encodes CDR1 SGDLS and CDR2 YYNGEE. The V and J ends lost 4 bases and 6 bases respectively, with 16 bases between them. Here the CDR3 DNA reads TGTGCCAGCAGCTCCCAACCCTCACAAAAGACCCAGTACTTC. Its translation is CASSSQPSQKTQYF.

A few counts support this clonotype. The chain couples TRBV12-3 or TRBV12-4 to TRBJ1-2; D gene unclear. The length of the CDR3 is 12 residues. The V end was cut by 7 bases, the J end by 8 bases, with 14 bases between. CDR3 bases: TGTGCCAGCACCGTGGGAGAGTTGGGCTACACCTTC. It is translated as CASTVGELGYTF.